The 24 T cell receptor beta chains in this list originate from one sample, sequenced in a study of T cells in localized non-small cell lung cancer (dated by TCRdb to 2020 to 2021). The library was generated by the immunoSEQ multiplex PCR assay. Held by TCRdb, this immuneACCESS table contains in-frame sequences only and omits some clones. Under half of the omission traces to an unresolved V gene where checked; the cause of the rest is unknown. The sample includes around 91,000 clones, with approximately 90% observed a single time. The ten largest account for roughly 14% of the sample. Specimen: peripheral blood, collected before any cancer treatment. Receptors originate from a man aged 40 to 75 with stage I squamous cell lung carcinoma.

The chain is built from TRBV5-1 and TRBJ1-6, with TRBD1 matching over 7 bases. CDR1 and CDR2 from the germline V gene are SGHRS and YFSETQ. The length of the CDR3 is 16 residues. V trimming: 0 bases; J trimming: 7 bases; junction bases outside the gene matches: 7. This CDR3 is CASSLDSDRENSPLHF. As DNA, the CDR3 is TGCGCCAGCAGCTTGGATTCCGACAGGGAGAATTCACCCCTCCACTTT.

The chain couples TRBV28 to TRBJ2-7; tentatively, D is TRBD2 (6 bases). CDR1 is MDHEN and CDR2 is SYDVKM in the germline V gene. Trimming took 6 bases from V and 3 from J, leaving 15 bases between them. CDR3 length: 14 residues. CDR3 nucleotide sequence: TGTGCCAGCAGCCCCGGGACTGACCTCTACGAGCAGTACTTC. It translates to CASSPGTDLYEQYF.

V and J are TRBV18 and TRBJ1-2; possible D gene TRBD1, 5 bases. This CDR3 contains 15 residues. Germline CDR1 KGHSH, CDR2 LQKENI. Trimming took off 1 base at V and 7 bases at J, with 16 bases between the two ends. The CDR3 region has the DNA TGTGCCAGCTCACCACGTGAGAACAGGAACCTTGGCTACACCTTC. This sequence encodes CASSPRENRNLGYTF.

This chain connects TRBV2 to TRBJ1-2; D is undetermined. CDR1 and CDR2 from the germline V gene are SNHLY and FYNNEI. V was shortened by 0 bases and J by 5 bases, with 13 bases between the two germline ends. CDR3 length equals 15 residues. CDR3 in amino acids: CASSEALLSLYGYTF. CDR3 DNA sequence: TGTGCCAGCAGTGAAGCGCTTTTGAGTTTGTATGGCTACACCTTC.

The gene calls are TRBV7-9 and TRBJ2-2, with 9 bases aligning to TRBD1. Germline V gene sequence: CDR1 SEHNR, CDR2 FQNEAQ (reference sequence). The V gene end was trimmed by 3 bases and the J gene end by 6 bases; junction bases not matched to a gene: 14. The CDR3 sequence is 18 residues long. The CDR3 coding sequence is TGTGCCAGCAGCTTTTTACCTCGACCGGGACAGGGCCCCGGGGAGCTGTTTTTT. Its protein product is CASSFLPRPGQGPGELFF.

The V and J genes are TRBV28 and TRBJ2-3, with 11 positions matching TRBD1. Trimming at V came to 1 base and at J to 2 bases, leaving 5 bases not matched to a gene. Germline CDR1 MDHEN, CDR2 SYDVKM. The CDR3 loop spans 17 amino acids. The CDR3 is CASSLSGDRGYTDTQYF. The CDR3 nucleotides read TGTGCCAGCAGTTTATCGGGGGACAGGGGGTACACAGATACGCAGTATTTT.

This clone showed up just once. The chain has TRBV27 and TRBJ2-5; the match to TRBD1 covers 8 bases. V lost 8 bases and J lost 4; bases outside the gene matches: 9. The CDR3 is made up of 14 amino acids. Germline lookup yields CDR1 MNHEY and CDR2 SMNVEV (reference sequence). CDR3 in amino acids: CASGRTGGGETQYF. In DNA form, the CDR3 reads TGTGCCAGCGGCAGAACAGGGGGTGGAGAGACCCAGTACTTC.

The chain employs TRBV19 and TRBJ1-1; TRBD1 is a possible D gene (6 bases). The CDR3 length is 16 residues. Trimming took off 3 bases at V and 4 bases at J, with 18 bases between the two ends. Germline-derived CDR1 and CDR2 are LNHDA and SQIVND (reference sequence). As DNA, the CDR3 is TGTGCCAGTAGTATTACAGGGTTGGGATCCGGCACTGAAGCTTTCTTT. Protein sequence: CASSITGLGSGTEAFF.

V is TRBV5-1 and J is TRBJ1-1; perhaps TRBD1 as D (6 bases). Germline-derived CDR1 and CDR2 are SGHRS and YFSETQ. This CDR3 spans 14 amino acids. V shed 4 bases and J shed 2 bases, with 12 bases lying between them. As DNA, the CDR3 is TGCGCCAGCAGCCTAGCAGGGGCTAACACTGAAGCTTTCTTT. Protein sequence: CASSLAGANTEAFF.

V and J are TRBV5-6 and TRBJ2-1; 7 bases align to TRBD2. The CDR3 spans 16 residues. V shed 0 bases and J 1 base; nucleotides not matched to a gene: 4. Germline V lookup: CDR1 SGHDT, CDR2 YYEEEE. This chain's CDR3 is CASSLAAGVSYNEQFF. DNA of the CDR3: TGTGCCAGCAGCTTGGCCGCGGGGGTGTCCTACAATGAGCAGTTCTTC.

The rearrangement joins TRBV10-3 to TRBJ1-1; 9 nucleotides agree with TRBD1. With V trimmed by 2 bases and J by 2 bases, 3 bases remained unmatched. This CDR3 region has 15 residues. The germline V gene encodes CDR1 ENHRY and CDR2 SYGVKD. Here the CDR3 DNA reads TGTGCCATCAGTGAGACAGGGGGCGCCAACACTGAAGCTTTCTTT. Protein: CAISETGGANTEAFF.

The chain links TRBV30 to TRBJ1-5; TRBD1 matches 8 bases. Germline assignment: CDR1 GTSNPN and CDR2 SVGIG (reference sequence). Trimming cost V 2 bases and J 7 bases; bases outside gene matches: 10. The CDR3 has 15 residues. The CDR3 is CAWSHRWTGRQPQHF. The CDR3 DNA follows: TGTGCCTGGAGTCATCGGTGGACAGGGAGACAGCCCCAGCATTTT.

The chain uses TRBV5-4 and TRBJ2-2, with D hard to call. V shed 4 bases and J shed 0 bases, with 22 bases lying between them. The CDR3 loop spans 19 amino acids. Germline values: CDR1 SGHNT, CDR2 YYREEE (reference sequence). This CDR3 reads CASSPGVYGSIANTGELFF. The CDR3 DNA follows: TGTGCCAGCAGCCCTGGGGTATACGGTTCTATCGCGAACACCGGGGAGCTGTTTTTT.

CDR3 sequence reads: CASSLAVQGETQYF. CDR3 nucleotide sequence: TGTGCCAGCAGCTTAGCTGTCCAGGGGGAGACCCAGTACTTC. V gene TRBV7-7 combines with J gene TRBJ2-5; D perhaps matches TRBD1 (6 bases). The CDR3 is 14 residues long. CDR1 is SSHAT, CDR2 FNYEAQ, per germline (reference sequence). With 0 bases removed from V and 5 bases from J, the gap between germline ends came to 10 bases.

This clone has a single count. The V call is TRBV6-1, the J call TRBJ1-5; a possible D gene is TRBD1 (5 bases). V lost 4 bases and J lost 0, with 10 bases in between. The CDR3 has 15 amino acids. In germline, CDR1 is MNHNS, CDR2 SASEGT. CDR3 amino acids: CASSGTGYSNQPQHF. For the CDR3, the DNA is TGTGCCAGCAGTGGTACAGGTTATAGCAATCAGCCCCAGCATTTT.

The gene calls are TRBV5-1 and TRBJ2-5; TRBD1 agrees at 9 bases. The CDR3 covers 18 residues. Germline CDR1 SGHRS, CDR2 YFSETQ. With 1 base clipped from V and 4 bases from J, the junction kept 14 bases outside the gene matches. The DNA of the CDR3 is TGCGCCAGCAGCTTGTCAACACCCGACAGGGGGTCGGGAGAGACCCAGTACTTC. Translating it yields CASSLSTPDRGSGETQYF.

The chain couples TRBV7-8 to TRBJ2-1; D is possibly TRBD1 (6 bases). This CDR3 comprises 14 residues. In germline, CDR1 is SGHVS, CDR2 FQNEAQ. V was cut by 7 bases and J by 8 bases, with 18 bases left in between. CDR3 bases: TGTGCCAGCACCCAGGCTGGACAGAAGTATGAGCAGTTCTTC. Encoded protein: CASTQAGQKYEQFF.

The rearrangement links TRBV6-5 to TRBJ2-7, with TRBD1 matching 9 bases. V lost 2 bases and J lost 5; bases outside the gene matches: 10. Germline CDR1 reads MNHEY; CDR2 reads SVGAGI. The CDR3 runs to 16 residues. This CDR3 reads CASSYQGQGFVDEQYF. The CDR3 nucleotides are TGTGCCAGCAGTTACCAGGGACAGGGCTTCGTGGACGAGCAGTACTTC.

This rearrangement joins TRBV10-3 to TRBJ2-1; 9 nucleotides match TRBD1. Unmatched junction bases numbered 3, after V lost 5 bases and J lost 4 bases. Germline CDR1 reads ENHRY; CDR2 reads SYGVKD. This CDR3 region has 14 residues. The CDR3 sequence: CAISTGQGYNEQFF. Here the CDR3 DNA reads TGTGCCATCAGTACAGGACAGGGGTACAATGAGCAGTTCTTC.

The chain combines TRBV6-1 with TRBJ1-2, with D possibly TRBD1 on 6 matching bases. This CDR3 is built from 13 residues. Germline CDR1 reads MNHNS; CDR2 reads SASEGT. Deletions cut 2 bases from V and 5 bases from J, with 9 bases between. The CDR3 reads CASSEQGKYGYTF. The CDR3 bases are TGTGCCAGCAGTGAACAGGGGAAATATGGCTACACCTTC.

The DNA of the CDR3 is TGTGCCAGCAGTGAATCTGGCAGGAGCTATGGCTACACCTTC. Translating gives CASSESGRSYGYTF. The rearrangement joins TRBV6-1 to TRBJ1-2; D is undetermined. Germline V CDR1 and CDR2: MNHNS, SASEGT. Between the trimmed V and J ends, which lost 2 bases and 4 bases, there was a span of 11 bases. This CDR3 has 14 amino acids.

This sequence joins TRBV7-9 and TRBJ2-5; D ambiguous. The CDR3 contains 14 residues. CDR1 SEHNR and CDR2 FQNEAQ come from the germline V gene (reference sequence). V was pared by 2 bases and J by 5 bases, with 12 bases between. Here the CDR3 reads CASSLFGRMETQYF. The CDR3, as DNA: TGTGCCAGCAGCTTATTCGGACGGATGGAGACCCAGTACTTC.

The chain employs TRBV30 and TRBJ2-3, with TRBD2 identical over 12 bases. The CDR3 is 16 amino acids. V lost 2 bases, J lost 3 bases, and 6 bases stayed unmatched. The V gene's germline CDR1 is GTSNPN and CDR2 SVGIG (reference sequence). Written as DNA, the CDR3 is TGTGCCTGGAGTAATGTACTAGCGGGGGGTACAGATACGCAGTATTTT. Its translation is CAWSNVLAGGTDTQYF.

The chain combines TRBV27 with TRBJ2-7; 9 bases align to TRBD1. This CDR3 region has 17 residues. Germline V gene lookup returns CDR1 MNHEY and CDR2 SMNVEV (reference sequence). Trimming cost V 8 bases and J 2 bases; bases outside gene matches: 16. CDR3 sequence: CASRPLLQGALTYEQYF. CDR3 sequence (DNA): TGTGCCAGCCGCCCACTCTTACAGGGGGCCCTAACCTACGAGCAGTACTTC.